This T cell receptor beta chain came from a study of blood T cell repertoires in COVID-19. The CDR3 has 15 amino acids. V was pared by 5 bases and J by 3 bases, with 6 bases of the junction left unmatched. Germline-derived CDR1 and CDR2 are SEHNR and FQNEAQ (reference sequence). Sequenced by immunoSEQ multiplex PCR; TCRdb stores in-frame clones only, minus some. The data show roughly 150,000 clones, more than 65% seen once. The chain joins TRBV7-9 to TRBJ1-2; 10 bases are a match to TRBD1. The TCR sequence derives from a woman of 80 years or more with acute or convalescent COVID-19. Source material: peripheral blood. The DNA for the CDR3 is TGTGCCAGCAGCCCCGGGACAGGGGTTTACTATGGCTACACCTTC. It specifies CASSPGTGVYYGYTF.